This T cell receptor (beta chain) was profiled in a study of control samples from healthy donors and cancer patients. The count of this clone is one. V lost 5 bases and J 5 bases, leaving 19 bases between the germline ends. The CDR3 runs to 16 residues. Germline V gene sequence: CDR1 MGHRA, CDR2 YSYEKL. Sequencing used immunoSEQ multiplex PCR; TCRdb keeps in-frame clones, though not all of them. Among about 130,000 clones listed, over 80% were seen once. V and J are TRBV4-1 and TRBJ1-5; TRBD1 is a possible D gene (5 bases). Source material: blood. The source of this sequence is a woman between 50 and 59 years old in good health. The CDR3: CASSAEARGSDQPQHF. The DNA for the CDR3 is TGCGCCAGCAGCGCAGAGGCGAGGGGAAGTGATCAGCCCCAGCATTTT.